This T cell receptor beta chain was captured by sequencing in a study of identical twins. One entry per CDR3 protein results from TCRdb running MiXCR on the 5' RACE reads. The table has roughly 290,000 distinct CDR3 sequences, approximately 8.5% seen once; the top ten hold over 2%. Germline CDR1 and CDR2: MDHEN and SYDVKM. V was pared by 3 bases and J by 0 bases, with 8 bases between. This CDR3 is 14 amino acids long. This clonotype was seen a handful of times. In addition, the sample was reused for a study of yellow fever vaccine responses in identical twins.

This sequence joins TRBV28 and TRBJ1-1; D is unclear. The TCR was taken from a woman aged 18-29 years in good health. The sample comprised memory (CD45RO+) T cells sorted from blood. This chain's CDR3 is CASSFQVMNTEAFF. The CDR3 DNA sequence: TGTGCCAGCAGTTTTCAGGTAATGAACACTGAAGCTTTCTTT.